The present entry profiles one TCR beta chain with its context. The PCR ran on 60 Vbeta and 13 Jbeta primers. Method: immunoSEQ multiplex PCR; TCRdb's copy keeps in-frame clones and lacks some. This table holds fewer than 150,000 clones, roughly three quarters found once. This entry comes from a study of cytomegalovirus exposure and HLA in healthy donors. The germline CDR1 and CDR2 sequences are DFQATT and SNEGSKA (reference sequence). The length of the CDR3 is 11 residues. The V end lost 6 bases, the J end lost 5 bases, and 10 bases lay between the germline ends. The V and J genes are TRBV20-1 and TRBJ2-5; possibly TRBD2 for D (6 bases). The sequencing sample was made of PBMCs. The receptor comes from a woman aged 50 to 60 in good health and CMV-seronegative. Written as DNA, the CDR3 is TGCAGTGCGGAACGGGGGGAGACCCAGTACTTC. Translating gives CSAERGETQYF.